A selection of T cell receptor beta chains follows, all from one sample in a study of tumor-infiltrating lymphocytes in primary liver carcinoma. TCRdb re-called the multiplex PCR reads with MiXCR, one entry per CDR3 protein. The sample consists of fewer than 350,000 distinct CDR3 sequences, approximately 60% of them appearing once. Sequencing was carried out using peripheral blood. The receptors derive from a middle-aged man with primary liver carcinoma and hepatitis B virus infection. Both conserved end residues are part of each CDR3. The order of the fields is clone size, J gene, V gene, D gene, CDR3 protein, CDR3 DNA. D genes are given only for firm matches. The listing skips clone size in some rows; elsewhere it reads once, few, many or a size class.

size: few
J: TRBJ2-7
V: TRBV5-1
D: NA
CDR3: CASSLVPDREISGYEQYF
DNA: TGCGCCAGCAGCTTGGTCCCTGACAGGGAAATTAGCGGCTACGAGCAGTACTTC

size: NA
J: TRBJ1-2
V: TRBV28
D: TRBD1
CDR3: CVNGPRDRIHGYTF
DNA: TGTGTCAACGGTCCCCGGGACAGAATTCATGGCTACACCTTC

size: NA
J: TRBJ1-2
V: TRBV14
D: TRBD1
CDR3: CASSPQFNRGRLYGYTF
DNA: TGTGCCAGCAGCCCACAGTTCAACAGGGGGCGTTTGTATGGCTACACCTTC

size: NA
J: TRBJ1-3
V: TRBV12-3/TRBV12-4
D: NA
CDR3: CASSPGTIPPGDTIYF
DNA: TGTGCCAGCAGTCCAGGGACAATCCCACCTGGAGACACCATATATTTT

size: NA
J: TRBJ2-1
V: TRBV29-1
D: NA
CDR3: CGVEGQVRDEQFF
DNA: TGCGGCGTTGAAGGGCAGGTACGCGATGAACAGTTCTTC

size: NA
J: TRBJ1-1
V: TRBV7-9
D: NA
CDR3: CASTRTSGRDLNTEAFF
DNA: TGTGCCAGCACCAGAACTTCTGGGAGGGACCTGAACACTGAAGCTTTCTTT

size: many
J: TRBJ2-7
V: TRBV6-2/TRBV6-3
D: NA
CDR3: CATTEGAFYEQYF
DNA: TGTGCCACTACCGAGGGAGCCTTCTACGAGCAGTACTTC

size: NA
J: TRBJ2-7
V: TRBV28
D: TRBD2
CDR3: CASSSPRAGVRNEQYF
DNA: TGTGCCAGCAGTTCCCCCAGAGCGGGAGTGAGGAATGAGCAGTACTTC

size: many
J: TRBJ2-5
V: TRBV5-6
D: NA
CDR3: CASSYGVSETQYF
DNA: TGTGCCAGCAGCTACGGAGTATCAGAGACCCAGTACTTC

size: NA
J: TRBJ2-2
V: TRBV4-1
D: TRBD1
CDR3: CASNDLDRGLTGALFF
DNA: TGCGCCAGCAACGATCTGGACAGGGGGTTAACCGGGGCGCTGTTTTTT

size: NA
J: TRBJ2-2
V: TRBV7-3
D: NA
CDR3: CASSFSGQTGELFF
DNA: TGTGCCAGCAGCTTCTCCGGCCAGACCGGGGAGCTGTTTTTT

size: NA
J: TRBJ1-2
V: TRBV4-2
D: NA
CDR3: CASSQGRGEGGHTF
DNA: TGTGCCAGCAGCCAAGGTAGAGGGGAAGGTGGTCACACCTTC

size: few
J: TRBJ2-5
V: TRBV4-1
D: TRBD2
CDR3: CASRYSPGTSGGETQYF
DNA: TGCGCCAGCAGATACAGTCCCGGGACTAGCGGGGGGGAGACCCAGTACTTC

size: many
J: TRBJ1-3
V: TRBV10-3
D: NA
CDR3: CAISTPRQSGNTIYF
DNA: TGTGCCATCAGTACTCCCCGCCAGTCCGGAAACACCATATATTTT

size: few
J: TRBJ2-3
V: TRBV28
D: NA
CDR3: CASSLQGKGVGTDTQYF
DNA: TGTGCCAGCAGTTTACAGGGAAAGGGTGTGGGCACAGATACGCAGTATTTT

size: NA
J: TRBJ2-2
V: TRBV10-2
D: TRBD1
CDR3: CASYTGTGGAVDTGVLFF
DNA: TGCGCCAGCTATACCGGGACAGGGGGCGCGGTAGACACCGGGGTGCTGTTTTTT

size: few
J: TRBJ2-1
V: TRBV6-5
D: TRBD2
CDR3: CASRGLAAYNEQFF
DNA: TGTGCCAGCAGGGGACTAGCGGCCTACAATGAGCAGTTCTTC

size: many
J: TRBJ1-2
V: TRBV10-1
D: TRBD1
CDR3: CASYPGQGNSPNYGYTF
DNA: TGCGCCAGTTATCCGGGACAGGGAAATTCCCCTAACTATGGCTACACCTTC

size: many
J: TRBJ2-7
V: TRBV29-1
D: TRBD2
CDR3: CSVQARLAGGEQYF
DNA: TGCAGCGTCCAAGCAAGGCTAGCGGGAGGCGAGCAGTACTTC

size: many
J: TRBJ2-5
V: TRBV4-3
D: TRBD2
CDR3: CASSLASGETQYF
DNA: TGCGCCAGCAGCCTGGCTAGCGGGGAGACCCAGTACTTC

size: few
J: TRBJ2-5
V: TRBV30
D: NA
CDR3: CAWSVGLVETQYF
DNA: TGTGCCTGGAGTGTAGGGCTTGTTGAGACCCAGTACTTC

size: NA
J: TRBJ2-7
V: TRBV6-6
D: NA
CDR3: CARTFGPYEQYF
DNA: TGTGCCCGCACTTTTGGGCCCTACGAGCAGTACTTC

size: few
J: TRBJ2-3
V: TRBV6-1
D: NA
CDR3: CASSVGIRTDTQYF
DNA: TGTGCCAGCAGTGTAGGAATTCGGACAGATACGCAGTATTTT

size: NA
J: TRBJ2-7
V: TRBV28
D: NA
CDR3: CASGGGAEEQYF
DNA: TGTGCCAGCGGAGGGGGGGCAGAGGAGCAGTACTTC

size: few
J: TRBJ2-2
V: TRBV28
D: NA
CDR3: CASRPSGLGGTGELFF
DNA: TGTGCCAGCAGACCCTCAGGGCTAGGAGGCACCGGGGAGCTGTTTTTT

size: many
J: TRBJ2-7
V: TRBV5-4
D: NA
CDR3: CASSNERGYEQYF
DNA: TGTGCCAGCAGCAACGAACGGGGTTACGAGCAGTACTTC

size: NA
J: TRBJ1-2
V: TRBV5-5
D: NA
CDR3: CASSLLGGGGYIF
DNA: TGTGCCAGCAGCTTGCTGGGGGGGGGTGGCTACATCTTC

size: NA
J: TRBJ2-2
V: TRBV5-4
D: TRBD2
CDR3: CASSLRSGSPGELFF
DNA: TGTGCCAGCAGCTTGAGGAGCGGGAGCCCCGGGGAGCTGTTTTTT

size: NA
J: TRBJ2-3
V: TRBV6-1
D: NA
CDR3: CASSGGLEPDTQYF
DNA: TGTGCCAGCAGTGGAGGATTAGAGCCAGATACGCAGTATTTT

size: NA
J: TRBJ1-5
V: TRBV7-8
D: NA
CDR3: CVSSPLNIDQPQHF
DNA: TGTGTCAGCAGCCCCCTTAATATCGACCAGCCCCAGCATTTT

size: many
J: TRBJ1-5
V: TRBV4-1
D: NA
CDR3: CASSVDPNQPQHF
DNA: TGCGCCAGCAGTGTTGACCCCAATCAGCCCCAGCATTTT

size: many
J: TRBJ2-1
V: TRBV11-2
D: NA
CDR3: CASSSPSGVNEQFF
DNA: TGTGCCAGCAGCTCTCCTTCAGGGGTCAATGAGCAGTTCTTC

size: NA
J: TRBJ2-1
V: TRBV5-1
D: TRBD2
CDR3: CASSRSPGLEDEQFF
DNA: TGCGCCAGCAGCCGCTCCCCGGGACTAGAGGATGAGCAGTTCTTC

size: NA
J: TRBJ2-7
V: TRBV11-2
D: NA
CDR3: CVNSLNIGLDSEQYF
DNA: TGTGTCAACAGCTTAAACATAGGGCTAGATTCCGAGCAGTACTTC

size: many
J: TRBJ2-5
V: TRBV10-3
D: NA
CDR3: CAIRGEETQYF
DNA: TGTGCCATCAGGGGGGAAGAGACCCAGTACTTC

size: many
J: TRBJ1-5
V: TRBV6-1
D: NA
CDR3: CASSALVSRSLGGKPQHF
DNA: TGTGCCAGCAGTGCCCTTGTATCGAGGAGCCTGGGGGGGAAGCCCCAGCATTTT

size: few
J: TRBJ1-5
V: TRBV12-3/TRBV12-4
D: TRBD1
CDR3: CASGRTGDQPQHF
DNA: TGTGCCAGCGGAAGGACAGGGGATCAGCCCCAGCATTTT

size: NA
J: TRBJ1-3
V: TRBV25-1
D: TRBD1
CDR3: CASSDLTGGLGNTIYF
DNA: TGTGCCAGCAGTGATTTAACAGGGGGCCTGGGAAACACCATATATTTT

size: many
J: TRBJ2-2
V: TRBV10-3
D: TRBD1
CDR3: CAISGGTENTGELFF
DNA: TGTGCCATCAGTGGTGGGACAGAGAACACCGGGGAGCTGTTTTTT

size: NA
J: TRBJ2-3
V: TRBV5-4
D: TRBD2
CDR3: CASSFRVGGGRTDMQYF
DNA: TGTGCCAGCAGTTTCCGGGTCGGGGGGGGTCGCACAGATATGCAGTATTTT

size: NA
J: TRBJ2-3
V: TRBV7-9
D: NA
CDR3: CASSLERKIGATQYF
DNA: TGCGCCAGCAGCTTAGAGCGGAAGATTGGAGCTACGCAGTATTTT

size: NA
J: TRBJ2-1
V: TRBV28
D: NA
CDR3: CASSWVGGPNEQFF
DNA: TGTGCCAGCAGTTGGGTGGGCGGTCCCAATGAGCAGTTCTTC

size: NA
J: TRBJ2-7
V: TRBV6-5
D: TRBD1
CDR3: CASTPGTGHYEQYF
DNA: TGTGCCAGCACTCCTGGGACAGGACACTACGAGCAGTACTTC

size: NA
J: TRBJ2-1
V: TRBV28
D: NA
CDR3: CAGRTLSTFNEQFF
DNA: TGTGCCGGCAGGACCCTGAGTACCTTCAATGAGCAGTTCTTC

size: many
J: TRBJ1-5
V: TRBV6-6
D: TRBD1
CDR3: CASSYLKATGFNQPQHF
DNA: TGTGCCAGCAGTTACCTTAAAGCGACAGGGTTTAATCAGCCCCAGCATTTT

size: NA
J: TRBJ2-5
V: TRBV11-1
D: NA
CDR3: CACSLRGKAHYF
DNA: TGTGCATGCAGCTTAAGAGGGAAGGCCCATTACTTC

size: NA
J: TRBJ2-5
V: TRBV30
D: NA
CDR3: CAWSPDYSVETQYF
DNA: TGTGCCTGGAGCCCCGATTACAGCGTAGAGACCCAGTACTTC